This T cell receptor beta chain was found in a study of blood T cell repertoires in COVID-19. Turning to the study itself: COVID-19 samples, acute and convalescent, were from the United States, Italy and Spain. PBMCs, B-cell-depleted T cells, or T cells were the source of the cDNA or gDNA that made up the material.

Per the study methods: Counts of nucleated cells, estimated from reference gene primer amplification, were obtained. The assay was immunoSEQ multiplex PCR, and TCRdb's table has in-frame clones only and misses some. Clonal size and the V and J genes are those of that table, whereas D and trimming came from the DNA. The sample has about 43,000 clones; around 81% are singletons. CDR3 length equals 16 residues. Per germline, CDR1 SGHKS and CDR2 YYEKEE (reference sequence). The V end was cut by 4 bases, the J end by 13 bases, with 24 bases between. The sample comprised peripheral blood. This receptor was taken from an elderly woman with acute or convalescent COVID-19. The V gene is TRBV5-5, the J gene TRBJ1-6; D remains unclear. As DNA, the CDR3 is TGTGCCAGCAGCCTCCGAGAGGGCCTGCTCGAAGGGCCCCTCCACTTT. As protein: CASSLREGLLEGPLHF.